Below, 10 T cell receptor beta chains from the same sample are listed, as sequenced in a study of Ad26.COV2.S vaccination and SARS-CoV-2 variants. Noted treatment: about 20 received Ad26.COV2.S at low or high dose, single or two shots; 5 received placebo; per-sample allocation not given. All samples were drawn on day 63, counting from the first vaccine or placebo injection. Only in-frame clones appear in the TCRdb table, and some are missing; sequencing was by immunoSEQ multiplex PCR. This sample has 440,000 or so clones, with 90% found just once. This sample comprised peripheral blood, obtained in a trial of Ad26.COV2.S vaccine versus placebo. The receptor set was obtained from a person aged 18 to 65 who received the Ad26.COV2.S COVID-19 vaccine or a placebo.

This chain's CDR3 is CASSLVGQGNEKLFF. The CDR3 DNA reads as TGTGCCAGCAGCTTGGTGGGACAGGGCAATGAAAAACTGTTTTTT. The genes are TRBV5-5 and TRBJ1-4, with 9 bases fitting TRBD1. The CDR3 contains 15 residues. Per the germline V gene, CDR1 is SGHKS and CDR2 is YYEKEE (reference sequence). Losses at the gene ends were 0 bases for V and 5 bases for J; bases not matched to a gene: 2.

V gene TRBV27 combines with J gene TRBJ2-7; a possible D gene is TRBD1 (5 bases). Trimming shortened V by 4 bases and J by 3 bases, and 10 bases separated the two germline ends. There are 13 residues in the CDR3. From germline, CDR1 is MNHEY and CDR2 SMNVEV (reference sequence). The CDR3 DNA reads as TGTGCCAGCAGTTCTGGGGCAAACTACGAGCAGTACTTC. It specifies CASSSGANYEQYF.

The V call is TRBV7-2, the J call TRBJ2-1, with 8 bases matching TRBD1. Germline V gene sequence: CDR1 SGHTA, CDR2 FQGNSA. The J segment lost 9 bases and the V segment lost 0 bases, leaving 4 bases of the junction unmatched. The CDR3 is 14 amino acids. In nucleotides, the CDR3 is TGTGCCAGCAGCTTAGCGAGACAGGGGTTTGAGCAGTTCTTC. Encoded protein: CASSLARQGFEQFF.

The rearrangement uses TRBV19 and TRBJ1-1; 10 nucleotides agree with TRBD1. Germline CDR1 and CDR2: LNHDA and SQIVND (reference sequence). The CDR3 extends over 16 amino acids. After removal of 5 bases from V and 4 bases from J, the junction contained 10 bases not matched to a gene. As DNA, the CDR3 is TGTGCCAGTAGTGCCGGGGACAGGGGAGGTGGCACTGAAGCTTTCTTT. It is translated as CASSAGDRGGGTEAFF.

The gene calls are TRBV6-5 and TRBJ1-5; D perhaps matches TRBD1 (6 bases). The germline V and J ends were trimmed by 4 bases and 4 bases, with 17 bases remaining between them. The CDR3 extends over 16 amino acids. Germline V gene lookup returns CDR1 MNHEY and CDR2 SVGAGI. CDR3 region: CASSSLALGGNQPQHF. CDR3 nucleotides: TGTGCCAGCAGTTCTTTGGCTCTAGGGGGGAATCAGCCCCAGCATTTT.

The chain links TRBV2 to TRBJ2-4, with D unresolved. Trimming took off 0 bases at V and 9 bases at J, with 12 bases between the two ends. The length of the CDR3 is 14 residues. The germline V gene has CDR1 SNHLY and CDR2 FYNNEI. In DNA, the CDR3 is TGTGCCAGCAGTGAAGCGCTTGGGCAACCCATTCAGTACTTC. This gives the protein CASSEALGQPIQYF.

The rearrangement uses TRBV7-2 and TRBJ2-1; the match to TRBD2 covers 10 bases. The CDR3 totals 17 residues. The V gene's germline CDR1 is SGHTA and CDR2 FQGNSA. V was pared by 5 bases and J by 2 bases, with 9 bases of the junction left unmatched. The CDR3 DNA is TGTGCCAGCAGCCTAGAGGGCCTAGCGGGAGCCTACAATGAGCAGTTCTTC. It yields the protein CASSLEGLAGAYNEQFF.

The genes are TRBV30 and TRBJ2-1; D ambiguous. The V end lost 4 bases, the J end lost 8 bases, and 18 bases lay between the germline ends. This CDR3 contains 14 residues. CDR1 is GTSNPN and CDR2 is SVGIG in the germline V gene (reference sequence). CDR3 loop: CAWTLFIDDHEQFF. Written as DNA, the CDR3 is TGTGCCTGGACCCTCTTCATAGACGATCATGAGCAGTTCTTC.

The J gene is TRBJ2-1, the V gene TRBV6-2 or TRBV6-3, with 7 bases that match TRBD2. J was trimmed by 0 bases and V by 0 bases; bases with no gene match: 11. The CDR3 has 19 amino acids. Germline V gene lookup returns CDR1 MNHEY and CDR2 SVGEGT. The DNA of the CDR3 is TGTGCCAGCAGTTACTCCATCCTAGCGGATGATAGCTCCTACAATGAGCAGTTCTTC. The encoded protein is CASSYSILADDSSYNEQFF.

In DNA form, the CDR3 reads TGCGCCAGCGGACAGGAAAACACAGATACGCAGTATTTT. Protein: CASGQENTDTQYF. This chain connects TRBV5-1 to TRBJ2-3, with TRBD1 matching 7 bases. The CDR3 extends over 13 amino acids. Germline-derived CDR1 and CDR2 are SGHRS and YFSETQ. Trimming took 7 bases from V and 2 from J; bases not matched to a gene: 4.